This TCR beta chain was captured in a study of siplizumab effects on memory and regulatory T cells. Study results and caveats: Tracing alloreactive clones into unstimulated subsets worked for only a minor fraction of them. Siplizumab significantly reduced alloreactive sequences traceable to unstimulated CD4+ memory cells.

As to this clone: Antigen: not known.

A 37°C coculture lasting roughly six days was applied to the mixed lymphocyte reaction cells. Using immunoSEQ multiplex PCR, the repertoire was profiled, and TCRdb retains in-frame clones only, with some absent. This sample has fewer than 11,000 clones, with 46% found just once. This CDR3 comprises 16 residues. Germline V lookup: CDR1 SGHRS, CDR2 YFSETQ. Germline trimming cut 4 bases from V and 5 bases from J; bases unmatched to any gene: 6. The specimen sequenced was CFSE-low (dividing) CD4+ T cells sorted from an allogeneic mixed lymphocyte reaction. The rearrangement uses TRBV5-1 and TRBJ2-3, with TRBD2 identical over 14 bases. The source of this sequence is a human donor in good health; the cells came from an allogeneic mixed lymphocyte reaction. CDR3 in amino acids: CASSRGLAGGLDTQYF. CDR3 nucleotides: TGCGCCAGCAGCCGTGGACTAGCGGGAGGTTTAGATACGCAGTATTTT. Based on the CDR3 plus reference TRBV5-1 and TRBJ2-3, the full variable domain is KAGVTQTPRYLIKTRGQQVTLSCSPISGHRSVSWYQQTPGQGLQFLFEYFSETQRNKGNFPGRFSGRQFSNSRSEMNVSTLELGDSALYLCASSRGLAGGLDTQYFGPGTRLTVL.